These T cell receptor beta chains were read from a single sample in a study of blood T cell repertoires in COVID-19. The table came from immunoSEQ multiplex PCR; TCRdb's copy has only in-frame clones and leaves some out. The table lists under 95,000 clones, around 85% of them singletons, with roughly 15% in the top ten. Material: peripheral blood. Receptor source: a man of 80 years or more in a cohort sampled during active COVID-19. CDR3s include the opening cysteine and the closing phenylalanine or tryptophan. The D gene is left open where the match is weak. Size is stated for part of the rows, as once, few or many counts, or as a class when the clone is expanded.

clone_size	d_call	v_call	j_call	cdr3_nt	cdr3_aa
.	.	TRBV27	TRBJ2-2	TGTGCCAGCAGTTTATCCAGGGGGGAGGCGGTCACCGGGGAGCTGTTTTTT	CASSLSRGEAVTGELFF
.	TRBD2	TRBV9	TRBJ2-5	TGTGCCAGCAGTACCCTGAGCGGGGGGGCAGGGGAGACCCAGTACTTC	CASSTLSGGAGETQYF
.	.	TRBV5-5	TRBJ1-1	TGTGCCAGCACCCGGCGGGGGGGAATTGACACTGAAGCTTTCTTT	CASTRRGGIDTEAFF
.	.	TRBV7-2	TRBJ1-1	TGTGCCAGCAGCTTAACAGGGTTCTGGGGCACTGAAGCTTTCTTT	CASSLTGFWGTEAFF
.	TRBD2	TRBV3-1/TRBV3-2	TRBJ2-2	TGTGCCAGCAGCCAAGTGGGAGCGGGGGCGAACACCGGGGAGCTGTTTTTT	CASSQVGAGANTGELFF
few	.	TRBV10-3	TRBJ1-5	TGTGCCATCAGTGAATCACACCCTAGCAATCAGCCCCAGCATTTT	CAISESHPSNQPQHF
few	TRBD1	TRBV5-6	TRBJ1-6	TGTGCCAGCAGCTCCGGGACAGGGGCTGCATCACCCCTCCACTTT	CASSSGTGAASPLHF
.	.	TRBV6-1	TRBJ2-2	TGTGCCAGCAGTGAGCCGGGGGCGAACACCGGGGAGCTGTTTTTT	CASSEPGANTGELFF
.	.	TRBV6-5	TRBJ2-6	TGTGCCACCCGACAGAGCTCTGGGGCCAACGTCCTGACTTTC	CATRQSSGANVLTF
once	.	TRBV20-1	TRBJ2-1	TGCAGTGCTAGTCTAAGCTCCTACAATGAGCAGTTCTTC	CSASLSSYNEQFF
.	.	TRBV5-4	TRBJ2-3	TGTGCCAGCTTAAGCACAGATACGCAGTATTTT	CASLSTDTQYF
once	.	TRBV2	TRBJ1-6	TGTGCCAGCAGGGGAACAGGGTTTGGGAATTCACCCCTCCACTTT	CASRGTGFGNSPLHF
.	.	TRBV9	TRBJ1-3	TGTGCCAGCAGCGTTAAAATTACAGGGACTGGAAACACCATATATTTT	CASSVKITGTGNTIYF
.	.	TRBV4-2	TRBJ1-2	TGTGCCAGCAGCCAAGTTGCAGAGGTAGTCTATGGCTACACCTTC	CASSQVAEVVYGYTF
.	.	TRBV11-2	TRBJ1-5	TGTGCCAGCAGCTCTAAGCTCCAGCATTTT	CASSSKLQHF
.	.	TRBV7-2	TRBJ2-3	TGTGCCAGCAGCTCCAGAGCGGGAGATACGCAGTATTTT	CASSSRAGDTQYF
few	TRBD1	TRBV5-4	TRBJ1-6	TGTGCCAGCAGCTCGCGACTCGGACAGGTCGAAAATTCACCCCTCCACTTT	CASSSRLGQVENSPLHF
.	TRBD2	TRBV6-5	TRBJ2-3	TGTGCCAGCAGTTCTCCTAGCGGGGGGGTCACAGATACGCAGTATTTT	CASSSPSGGVTDTQYF
.	TRBD1	TRBV4-2	TRBJ2-5	TGTGCCAGCAGCCAAGTGGACAGGGAGACCCAGTACTTC	CASSQVDRETQYF
.	.	TRBV3-1/TRBV3-2	TRBJ1-2	TGTGCCAGCAGCCAAGATAGAGCGGGGGGGTATGGCTACACCTTC	CASSQDRAGGYGYTF
.	TRBD2	TRBV19	TRBJ2-3	TGTGCCAGTAGTACTGGGACTAGCGGCACAGATACGCAGTATTTT	CASSTGTSGTDTQYF
.	.	TRBV7-9	TRBJ2-1	TGTGCCAGCAGCTCCTATCGGGGAGTATACAATGAGCAGTTCTTC	CASSSYRGVYNEQFF